This T cell receptor (beta chain) emerged from a study of blood T cell repertoires in COVID-19. Repertoires were generated with immunoSEQ multiplex PCR, while TCRdb's copy carries only in-frame clones and drops some. The sample has about 250,000 clones, roughly 83% seen once. From germline, CDR1 is SEHNR and CDR2 FQNEAQ (reference sequence). The CDR3 runs to 15 residues. V shed 5 bases and J 2 bases; nucleotides not matched to a gene: 4. The source of this sequence is a man aged 80 or over with acute or convalescent COVID-19. Sequencing used peripheral blood. The chain uses TRBV7-9 and TRBJ2-7; 12 positions match TRBD2. The CDR3 nucleotides read TGTGCCAGCAGCAGACTAGCGGGAGCGCCCTACGAGCAGTACTTC. Amino acids: CASSRLAGAPYEQYF.